The following is a T cell receptor beta chain sequence with its context. This entry belongs to a study of shared clonotypes between healthy human individuals. Overall study context: CD4 naive and CD4 memory each took three plates per donor, while CD8 naive took two and CD8 memory one.

Sequenced by immunoSEQ multiplex PCR; TCRdb stores in-frame clones only, minus some. The sample shows about 2.1 million clones, just under 95% of them seen only once. V was pared by 7 bases and J by 1 base, with 14 bases between. The CDR3 contains 15 residues. The germline V gene encodes CDR1 MNHNS and CDR2 SASEGT. The naive CD8 subset, CD45RO-negative cells positively selected for CCR7, excluded terminally differentiated effector memory CD45RA+ cells. The rearrangement uses TRBV6-1 and TRBJ1-5, with TRBD1 as a possible D gene (5 bases). Source material: naive CD8+ T cells from PBMCs. The clonotype comes from a man younger than 35 in good health. Some clones in this sample may be carry-over from other donors' samples. CDR3 residues: CASKTVTASNQPQHF. For the CDR3, the DNA is TGTGCCAGCAAGACAGTCACTGCAAGCAATCAGCCCCAGCATTTT.